The subject of this entry is one TCR beta chain. Its antigen is unknown. The sample holds no much larger clone one base away, and base qualities are not on file. This sample stems from a study of blood T cell repertoires in COVID-19 (TCRdb year 2020). A note on the overall study: ImmuneRACE Cohort 3 recovered participants were defined by two consecutive negative NP/OP PCR tests, healthcare professional clearance, or symptom resolution. Collaborator samples came from the United States, Italy and Spain and covered acute and convalescent phases of COVID-19. The prospective study material was composed of cDNA or gDNA derived from T cells, B-cell-depleted T cells, or PBMCs. Subjects who had been exposed to COVID-19, were actively infected with it, or had recovered from it provided the deeply sampled blood TCRbeta repertoires that made up the dataset. The repertoires were released in a freely available public database meant as a resource for research on the immune response to SARS-CoV-2. Samples were obtained from the ongoing ImmuneRACE study (first 160 participants) and from some 1,200 subjects provided by 6 global collaborators. The sample metadata nearly always contained a de-identified subject ID, COVID-19 status, age in years and sex. Where HLA class I and class II types were available, the types were taken from metadata supplied by the sample provider, not from assay-based typing. Study-wide conclusions, independent of this receptor: Clinical and demographic metadata were provided uncurated, with the amount varying by source and participant.

TCRbeta CDR3 regions were amplified from genomic DNA by means of the immunoSEQ Assay, a bias-controlled multiplex PCR. Concerning the study's data processing: Nucleated cell counts per sample were estimated from amplification of reference gene primers within the assay. Sequence reads were collapsed and filtered to measure the absolute abundance of every unique TCRbeta CDR3 rearrangement. For each sample, productive Simpson clonality was calculated as the square root of Simpson's diversity index across productive rearrangements. TCRdb obtained this table from immuneACCESS and retained in-frame rearrangements with V and J assigned. These tables miss some clones; where compared with another copy, unresolved V genes account for less than half of the shortfall, and the remainder is unexplained. D and trimming come from the DNA, and the V and J calls and clone size come from that table. Present in this sample are approximately 240,000 clones, 80% to 90% of which were seen just once. The ten largest clones take up approximately 3.3% of the sample.

The CDR3 spans 15 residues, from the cysteine through the phenylalanine. CDR3 DNA only is kept here, 45 bases in frame from base 1. Taken from the germline V gene, the CDR1 and CDR2 loops are SGHTA and FQGNSA. The trim is 1 base for V and 5 bases for J, with a gap of 9 bases between the germline ends. Enrolling through a virtual design, the prospective study's participants ranged in age from roughly 18 to 90 years and lived across 24 United States geographic areas. Cohort assignment in the prospective study relied on participant-reported clinical history from a screening survey and a study questionnaire. Mobile phlebotomists in the prospective study collected whole blood, serum and a nasopharyngeal or oropharyngeal swab from every participant. Participants in the prospective study had the option to provide additional blood draws and questionnaires over a 2-month period. Before DNA extraction, blood samples from the prospective study were shipped at room temperature or frozen.

The chain is made from TRBV7-2 and TRBJ1-6, with the D segment identity uncertain. The material sequenced was PBMCs or T cells enriched from blood (not recorded which). This receptor was taken from a woman in her 50s in a cohort exposed to, infected with or recovered from COVID-19 (not recorded which). CDR3 sequence: CASSLVVRNNSPLHF. The bases read TGTGCCAGCAGCTTAGTTGTGCGGAATAATTCACCCCTCCACTTT.